What follows are 32 T cell receptor beta chains derived from one specimen sequenced in a study of blood T cell repertoires in COVID-19. The repertoire was sequenced with immunoSEQ multiplex PCR; TCRdb's copy has only in-frame clones and lacks some. This repertoire shows around 30,000 clones, approximately 85% found once; its top ten account for about 6.1%. The material sequenced was peripheral blood. Receptors were obtained from a man aged 55 to 70 with active COVID-19.

This sequence joins TRBV18 and TRBJ2-5, with 13 bases identical to TRBD2. CDR1 and CDR2 (germline): KGHSH, LQKENI. V lost 4 bases to trimming and J lost 2 bases; unmatched junction nucleotides: 4. The CDR3 runs 16 residues. In DNA form, the CDR3 reads TGTGCCAGCTCACTCAGGACTAGCGGGGGACAAGAGACCCAGTACTTC. It yields the protein CASSLRTSGGQETQYF.

The rearrangement uses TRBV28 and TRBJ2-3, with 10 positions matching TRBD2. CDR1 is MDHEN, CDR2 SYDVKM, per germline. This CDR3 spans 16 amino acids. V lost 4 bases and J lost 5; bases outside the gene matches: 9. CDR3 bases: TGTGCCAGCAGTTCGCCACTAGCGGGATCAGAAGATACGCAGTATTTT. Protein product: CASSSPLAGSEDTQYF.

The J gene is TRBJ1-4, the V gene TRBV24-1; 9 nucleotides agree with TRBD1. The CDR3 is 16 amino acids. V lost 4 bases, J lost 4 bases, and 6 bases stayed unmatched. Germline assignment: CDR1 KGHDR and CDR2 SFDVKD. The CDR3 region is CATSEGTGWINEKLFF. CDR3 DNA: TGTGCCACCAGTGAAGGGACAGGGTGGATTAATGAAAAACTGTTTTTT.

V gene TRBV3-1 (or the pseudogene TRBV3-2) combines with J gene TRBJ2-1, with D perhaps TRBD2 (5 bases). Between the trimmed V and J ends, which lost 1 base and 10 bases, there was a span of 11 bases. Germline assignment: CDR1 LGHDT and CDR2 YNNKEL (reference sequence). The CDR3 consists of 13 residues. In nucleotides, the CDR3 is TGTGCCAGCAGCCAAGGTACTAGGCCCGAGCAGTTCTTC. Protein product: CASSQGTRPEQFF.

This sequence joins TRBV2 and TRBJ2-1; 10 bases align to TRBD2. The V gene's germline CDR1 is SNHLY and CDR2 FYNNEI. Trimming at V came to 8 bases and at J to 4 bases, leaving 8 bases not matched to a gene. This CDR3 contains 15 residues. CDR3 residues: CASARTSGHYNEQFF. The CDR3 coding sequence is TGTGCCAGCGCGAGGACTAGCGGCCATTACAATGAGCAGTTCTTC.

The chain is built from TRBV10-3 and TRBJ1-2; D uncertain. This CDR3 comprises 13 residues. Germline loops: CDR1 ENHRY, CDR2 SYGVKD. V was pared by 5 bases and J by 4 bases, with 11 bases between. CDR3 bases: TGTGCCATCAGTTCAACCCCGGGCTATGGCTACACCTTC. It translates to CAISSTPGYGYTF.

The sample holds a few counts of this clone. This chain joins TRBV2 and TRBJ2-2, with 13 positions matching TRBD2. After removal of 6 bases from V and 6 bases from J, the junction contained 10 bases not matched to a gene. Per germline, CDR1 SNHLY and CDR2 FYNNEI. This CDR3 is 17 amino acids long. The CDR3 is CASRTSGRALWAGELFF. CDR3 DNA: TGTGCCAGCAGAACTAGCGGGAGGGCCCTCTGGGCCGGGGAGCTGTTTTTT.

This chain connects TRBV9 to TRBJ2-1; possibly TRBD1 for D (6 bases). CDR3 length equals 15 residues. Germline lookup yields CDR1 SGDLS and CDR2 YYNGEE. Trimming removed 3 bases from V and 3 bases from J, with 13 bases in between. The CDR3 DNA is TGTGCCAGCAGCGGGGGGCAGGCCTTCTACAATGAGCAGTTCTTC. Translating it yields CASSGGQAFYNEQFF.

This clone turned up a few times. The chain carries TRBV5-4 and TRBJ2-1; 13 bases align to TRBD2. The CDR3 sequence is 15 residues long. The V gene end was trimmed by 4 bases and the J gene end by 10 bases; junction bases not matched to a gene: 8. Germline CDR1 SGHNT, CDR2 YYREEE (reference sequence). This CDR3 is CASSRKSGLAGEQFF. CDR3 DNA sequence: TGTGCCAGCAGCCGAAAATCGGGACTAGCGGGAGAGCAGTTCTTC.

This sequence joins TRBV19 and TRBJ2-1, with 12 bases matching TRBD2. The V gene's germline CDR1 is LNHDA and CDR2 SQIVND (reference sequence). This CDR3 has 19 residues. The V gene end was trimmed by 4 bases and the J gene end by 0 bases; junction bases not matched to a gene: 10. CDR3 nucleotide sequence: TGTGCCAGTAGTACCCGACTAGCGGGAGCGATTAGCTCCTACAATGAGCAGTTCTTC. Protein product: CASSTRLAGAISSYNEQFF.

The gene calls are TRBV5-1 and TRBJ2-1; 9 nucleotides align to TRBD2. Germline CDR1 reads SGHRS; CDR2 reads YFSETQ. Losses at the gene ends were 0 bases for V and 0 bases for J; bases not matched to a gene: 7. The CDR3 is 18 residues long. CDR3 in DNA: TGCGCCAGCAGCTTGGGGACTAGCGTAACGAGCTCCTACAATGAGCAGTTCTTC. Translated: CASSLGTSVTSSYNEQFF.

This chain connects TRBV29-1 to TRBJ1-6, with D perhaps TRBD1 (6 bases). This CDR3 spans 14 amino acids. Germline V CDR1 and CDR2: SQVTM, ANQGSEA. The V gene lost 7 bases and the J gene lost 9 bases, with 19 bases spanning the gap. The CDR3 bases are TGCAGCGCAACTTCGGGGGGCCTCGGTTCACCCCTCCACTTT. Amino acids: CSATSGGLGSPLHF.

This clone was observed a handful of times. The rearrangement joins TRBV5-1 to TRBJ1-6; 7 nucleotides align to TRBD1. Trimming at V came to 4 bases and at J to 17 bases, leaving 12 bases not matched to a gene. Germline V gives CDR1 SGHRS, CDR2 YFSETQ. The CDR3 contains 13 residues. CDR3 sequence (DNA): TGCGCCAGCAGCGTTGGATCACAGGGGAGCGTCCACTTT. This gives the protein CASSVGSQGSVHF.

In its sample, this clone was seen once. Other nucleotide sequences from this sample produce the same CDR3. CDR3: CASSVDGSGRGETQYF. The DNA for the CDR3 is TGTGCCAGCAGCGTAGATGGTAGCGGGAGAGGAGAGACCCAGTACTTC. The chain carries TRBV9 and TRBJ2-5; 9 bases line up with TRBD2. Trimming cost V 0 bases and J 4 bases; bases outside gene matches: 7. Germline assignment: CDR1 SGDLS and CDR2 YYNGEE. The CDR3 extends over 16 amino acids.

The V gene is TRBV5-1, the J gene TRBJ2-1; 13 bases map to TRBD2. V was pared by 4 bases and J by 4 bases, with 2 bases of the junction left unmatched. The germline V gene has CDR1 SGHRS and CDR2 YFSETQ. The CDR3 contains 15 residues. CDR3 region: CASSVGLAGYNEQFF. CDR3 bases: TGCGCCAGCAGCGTGGGACTAGCGGGATACAATGAGCAGTTCTTC.

The rearrangement joins TRBV7-6 to TRBJ2-1, with TRBD2 identical over 8 bases. After removal of 5 bases from V and 7 bases from J, the junction contained 19 bases not matched to a gene. The CDR3 extends over 18 amino acids. Germline lookup yields CDR1 SGHVS and CDR2 FNYEAQ. The CDR3 DNA sequence: TGTGCCAGCAGCGAGCGCTCACACGGGACTAGTAACCTGAATGAGCAGTTCTTC. Protein sequence: CASSERSHGTSNLNEQFF.

The V gene is TRBV2, the J gene TRBJ2-7, with 12 bases identical to TRBD2. The CDR3 has 17 amino acids. Germline V CDR1 and CDR2: SNHLY, FYNNEI. The V segment lost 5 bases and the J segment 7 bases; nucleotides outside the gene matches: 15. The CDR3 DNA reads TGTGCCAGCAGTCGGCCGGGACTAGCGGGCAAAGCGGGGGAGCAGTACTTC. Encoded protein: CASSRPGLAGKAGEQYF.

This clone was picked up one time. The chain joins TRBV19 to TRBJ2-7; maybe TRBD1 (5 bases). Germline-derived CDR1 and CDR2 are LNHDA and SQIVND (reference sequence). V was trimmed by 6 bases and J by 0 bases, leaving 12 bases between them. The CDR3 length is 14 residues. The chain's CDR3 is CASRSVDSSYEQYF. DNA of the CDR3: TGTGCCAGTAGATCAGTCGACAGCTCCTACGAGCAGTACTTC.

The genes are TRBV6-4 and TRBJ2-1; TRBD2 agrees at 10 bases. CDR3 length: 16 residues. The trim removed 5 bases at V and 0 bases at J, leaving 4 bases unmatched. Germline-derived CDR1 and CDR2 are MRHNA and SNTAGT. For the CDR3, the DNA is TGTGCCAGCAGTCGGACTAGCGGAAACTCCTACAATGAGCAGTTCTTC. This codes for CASSRTSGNSYNEQFF.

This sequence joins TRBV10-1 and TRBJ1-4; TRBD1 is a possible D gene (5 bases). The ends were cut back, 3 bases at V and 8 bases at J, with 10 bases in the middle. Germline CDR1 and CDR2: WNHNN and SYGVQD (reference sequence). The CDR3 totals 13 residues. CDR3 loop: CASSEGAGEKLFF. The CDR3, as DNA: TGCGCCAGCAGTGAAGGGGCTGGGGAAAAACTGTTTTTT.

The V call is TRBV7-8, the J call TRBJ1-3, with TRBD1 identical over 7 bases. This CDR3 is built from 16 residues. Trimming took 2 bases from V and 0 from J; bases not matched to a gene: 4. CDR1 is SGHVS, CDR2 FQNEAQ, per germline. The CDR3 region is CASSLRQGDSGNTIYF. The CDR3 DNA sequence: TGTGCCAGCAGCTTAAGACAGGGAGACTCTGGAAACACCATATATTTT.

The V gene is TRBV6-2 or TRBV6-3, the J gene TRBJ2-5; D unclear. There are 11 residues in the CDR3. V was shortened by 2 bases and J by 4 bases, with 2 bases between the two germline ends. Germline V CDR1 and CDR2: MNHEY, SVGEGT. As DNA, the CDR3 is TGTGCCAGCAGTTACCGAGAGACCCAGTACTTC. Translating it yields CASSYRETQYF.

The chain recombines TRBV11-3 with TRBJ2-5; D possibly corresponds to TRBD1 (5 bases). Per germline, CDR1 SGHNT and CDR2 YENEEA. V shed 3 bases and J shed 5 bases, with 7 bases lying between them. The CDR3 extends over 12 amino acids. The chain's CDR3 is CASSFSGETQYF. Here the CDR3 DNA reads TGTGCCAGCAGCTTTTCAGGGGAGACCCAGTACTTC.

The chain links TRBV6-6 to TRBJ2-7, with 8 bases that match TRBD2. The germline V gene has CDR1 MNHNY and CDR2 SVGAGI (reference sequence). V shed 6 bases and J 0 bases; nucleotides not matched to a gene: 4. The CDR3 runs 14 residues. CDR3 protein: CASREGTSSYEQYF. The DNA of the CDR3 is TGTGCCAGCAGAGAAGGGACTAGCTCCTACGAGCAGTACTTC.

This clone was recorded only once. The chain uses TRBV15 and TRBJ2-1; D remains unclear. The V gene lost 10 bases and the J gene lost 10 bases, with 17 bases spanning the gap. CDR3 size: 12 residues. The germline CDR1 and CDR2 sequences are LNHNV and YYDKDF (reference sequence). DNA for the CDR3: TGTGCCATCGAGAGACCGAAGGAGGAGCAGTTCTTC. Translated: CAIERPKEEQFF.

V gene TRBV6-5 combines with J gene TRBJ2-7; 10 nucleotides agree with TRBD2. CDR3 size: 15 residues. The J segment lost 1 base and the V segment lost 2 bases, leaving 2 bases of the junction unmatched. CDR1 is MNHEY and CDR2 is SVGAGI in the germline V gene. For the CDR3, the DNA is TGTGCCAGCAGTTACCAAGCGGGAGGGTCCTACGAGCAGTACGTC. Its protein is CASSYQAGGSYEQYV.

This clone was counted between two and nine times. The V and J genes are TRBV5-1 and TRBJ1-1; TRBD1 might be the D (5 bases). This CDR3 has 15 amino acids. With 0 bases removed from V and 0 bases from J, the gap between germline ends came to 9 bases. CDR1 is SGHRS and CDR2 is YFSETQ in the germline V gene. The CDR3 coding sequence is TGCGCCAGCAGCTTGGGGGGCAGATTGAACACTGAAGCTTTCTTT. It yields the protein CASSLGGRLNTEAFF.

V usage is TRBV5-1 and J usage is TRBJ2-7; 12 bases are shared with TRBD2. Germline V gene data show CDR1 as SGHRS and CDR2 as YFSETQ. The CDR3 length is 15 residues. V lost 0 bases, J lost 2 bases, and 0 bases stayed unmatched. This chain's CDR3 is CASSLGTSGTYEQYV. Written as DNA, the CDR3 is TGCGCCAGCAGCTTGGGGACTAGCGGGACCTACGAGCAGTACGTC.

The rearrangement links TRBV21-1 to TRBJ2-1; the table gives TRBD2 as D, unverified against the DNA. TRBV21-1 is termed a pseudogene. The CDR3 is made up of 12 amino acids. Here the CDR3 reads CATGAAPNEQFF. DNA for the CDR3: TGTGCCACCGGAGCGGCTCCCAATGAGCAGTTCTTC.

The chain has TRBV15 and TRBJ2-3; TRBD2 is a possible D gene (6 bases). V gave up 0 bases and J gave up 10 bases, with 11 bases separating them. Germline assignment: CDR1 LNHNV and CDR2 YYDKDF (reference sequence). The length of the CDR3 is 13 residues. As DNA, the CDR3 is TGTGCCACCAGCAGAGATCTGGGGGAGGCGCAGTATTTT. It specifies CATSRDLGEAQYF. Complete variable domain (other parts from reference TRBV15 and TRBJ2-3): DAMVIQNPRYQVTQFGKPVTLSCSQTLNHNVMYWYQQKSSQAPKLLFHYYDKDFNNEADTPDNFQSRRPNTSFCFLDIRSPGLGDTAMYLCATSRDLGEAQYFGPGTRLTVL.

The rearrangement uses TRBV15 and TRBJ1-2, with no clear D. V lost 0 bases, J lost 4 bases, and 6 bases lay in between. The CDR3 is 13 amino acids. Germline CDR1 LNHNV, CDR2 YYDKDF (reference sequence). CDR3 DNA: TGTGCCACCAGCAGAGAGGGAGTCTATGGCTACACCTTC. This translates into CATSREGVYGYTF.

Only one count was recorded for this clone. J is TRBJ2-5 and V is TRBV5-4, with a possible D match to TRBD2 (5 bases). Germline CDR1 reads SGHNT; CDR2 reads YYREEE (reference sequence). The germline V and J ends were trimmed by 0 bases and 3 bases, with 9 bases remaining between them. The length of the CDR3 is 14 residues. CDR3 amino acids: CASSLGGAKETQYF. In nucleotides, the CDR3 is TGTGCCAGCAGCTTGGGGGGAGCCAAAGAGACCCAGTACTTC. Supplemented by reference TRBV5-4 and TRBJ2-5, the full variable domain reads ETGVTQSPTHLIKTRGQQVTLRCSSQSGHNTVSWYQQALGQGPQFIFQYYREEENGRGNFPPRFSGLQFPNYSSELNVNALELDDSALYLCASSLGGAKETQYFGPGTRLLVL.